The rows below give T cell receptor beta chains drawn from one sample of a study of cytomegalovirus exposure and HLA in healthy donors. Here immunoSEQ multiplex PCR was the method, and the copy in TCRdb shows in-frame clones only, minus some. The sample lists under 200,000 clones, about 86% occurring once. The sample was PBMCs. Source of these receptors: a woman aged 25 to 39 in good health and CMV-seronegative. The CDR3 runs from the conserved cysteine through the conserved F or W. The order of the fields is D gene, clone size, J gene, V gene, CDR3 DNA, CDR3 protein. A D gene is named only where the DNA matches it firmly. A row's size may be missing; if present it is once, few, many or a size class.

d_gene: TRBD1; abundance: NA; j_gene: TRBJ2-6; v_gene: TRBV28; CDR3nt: TGTGCCAGCAGTTTACGGGACAGGGGGGCGGGTTTAGGGGCCAACGTCCTGACTTTC; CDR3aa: CASSLRDRGAGLGANVLTF
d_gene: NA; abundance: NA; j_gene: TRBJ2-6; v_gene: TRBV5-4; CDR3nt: TGTGCCAGCAGTACCGGGACACGACGCTCTGGGGCCAACGTCCTGACTTTC; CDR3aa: CASSTGTRRSGANVLTF
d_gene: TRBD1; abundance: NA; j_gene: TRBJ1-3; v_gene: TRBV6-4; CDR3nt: TGTGCCAGCCCGGGACAGGGGGCCGGTGGAAACACCATATATTTT; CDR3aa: CASPGQGAGGNTIYF
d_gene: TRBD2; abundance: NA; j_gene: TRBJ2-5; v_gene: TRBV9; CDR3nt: TGTGCCAGCAGCGTCGGGGGGACTAGCGGGTACCAAGAGACCCAGTACTTC; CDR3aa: CASSVGGTSGYQETQYF
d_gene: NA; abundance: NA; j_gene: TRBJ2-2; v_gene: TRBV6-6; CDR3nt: TGTGCCAGCGCGAGGCGGGAAATAAGGGAGCTGTTTTTT; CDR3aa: CASARREIRELFF
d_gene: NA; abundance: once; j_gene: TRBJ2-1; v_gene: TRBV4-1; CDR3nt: TGCGCCAGCAGCCAAGATCGTAGGTTGCGGGGCCACAATGAGCAGTTCTTC; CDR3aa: CASSQDRRLRGHNEQFF
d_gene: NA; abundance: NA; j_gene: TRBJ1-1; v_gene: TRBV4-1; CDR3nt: TGCGCCAGCAGCCAGCGGGGCTTAGGCACTGAAGCTTTCTTT; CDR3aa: CASSQRGLGTEAFF
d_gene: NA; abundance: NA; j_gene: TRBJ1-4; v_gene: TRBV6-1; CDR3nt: TGTGCCAGCAGTGTCCAGGCAACTAATGAAAAACTGTTTTTT; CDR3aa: CASSVQATNEKLFF
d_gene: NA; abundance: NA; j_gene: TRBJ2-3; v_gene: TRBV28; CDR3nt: TGTGCCAGCAGTTCAAGGAGGGGGGGAAGCCAGTATTTT; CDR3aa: CASSSRRGGSQYF
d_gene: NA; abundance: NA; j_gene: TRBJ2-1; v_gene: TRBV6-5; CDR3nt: TGTGCCAGCAGTCGTTACAATGAGCAGTTCTTC; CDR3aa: CASSRYNEQFF
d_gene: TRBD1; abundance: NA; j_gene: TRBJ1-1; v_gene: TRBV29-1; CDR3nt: TGCAGCGCGACGACAGGGTGGACCACTGAAGCTTTCTTT; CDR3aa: CSATTGWTTEAFF
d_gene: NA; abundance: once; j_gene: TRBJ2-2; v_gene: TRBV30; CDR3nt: TGTGCGGGGGGGCTGGGCACCGGGGAGCTGTTTTTT; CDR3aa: CAGGLGTGELFF
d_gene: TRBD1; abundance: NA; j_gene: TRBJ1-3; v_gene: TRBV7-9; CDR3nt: TGTGCCAGCAGCTTAGGGACAGGGGCTGGAAACACCATATATTTT; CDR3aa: CASSLGTGAGNTIYF
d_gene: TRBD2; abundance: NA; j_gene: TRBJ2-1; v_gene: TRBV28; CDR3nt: TGTGCCAGCAGCGAGACTAGCGGGAGGGGAAATGAGCAGTTCTTC; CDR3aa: CASSETSGRGNEQFF
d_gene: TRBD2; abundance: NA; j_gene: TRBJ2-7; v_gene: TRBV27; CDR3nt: TGTGCCAGCAGTTGGGCAGCGGGAGCCTACGAGCAGTACTTC; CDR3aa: CASSWAAGAYEQYF
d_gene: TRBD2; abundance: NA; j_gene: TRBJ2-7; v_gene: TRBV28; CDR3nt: TGTGCCAGCAGTCCCCCCGGGGGCGGGAGGGTCTACGAGCAGTACTTC; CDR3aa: CASSPPGGGRVYEQYF
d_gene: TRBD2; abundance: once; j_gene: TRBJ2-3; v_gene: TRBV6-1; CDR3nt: TGTGCCAGCAGTGAATCTTTGCGGGGGGGTTCAAATACGCAGTATTTT; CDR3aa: CASSESLRGGSNTQYF
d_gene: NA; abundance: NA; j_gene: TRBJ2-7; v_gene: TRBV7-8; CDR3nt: TGTGCCAGCAGCTTAGTACAGTCCTACGAGCAGTACTTC; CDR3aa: CASSLVQSYEQYF
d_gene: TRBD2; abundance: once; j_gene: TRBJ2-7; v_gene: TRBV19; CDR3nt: TGTGCCAGTAGCCACGGACTAGGCAGGGCGCAGGGGCAGTACTTC; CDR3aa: CASSHGLGRAQGQYF
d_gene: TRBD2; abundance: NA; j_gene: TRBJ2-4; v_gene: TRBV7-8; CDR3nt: TGTGCCAGCACCACGCCCCCGGGAGGAGGGGAAAACATTCAGTACTTC; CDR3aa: CASTTPPGGGENIQYF
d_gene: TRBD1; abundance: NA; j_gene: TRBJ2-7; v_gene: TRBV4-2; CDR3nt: TGTGCCAGCAGCCAAGGCCCCGGACAGGGGGGCTGGGTCGAGCAGTACTTC; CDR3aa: CASSQGPGQGGWVEQYF
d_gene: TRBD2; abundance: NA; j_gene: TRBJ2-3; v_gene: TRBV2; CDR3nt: TGTGCCAGCAGTGAACGAATAGCGGGAGAGGATACGCAGTATTTT; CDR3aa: CASSERIAGEDTQYF
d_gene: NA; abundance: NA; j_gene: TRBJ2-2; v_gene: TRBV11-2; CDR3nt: TGTGCCAGCAGCGAGCAGAACACCGGGGAGCTGTTTTTT; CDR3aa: CASSEQNTGELFF
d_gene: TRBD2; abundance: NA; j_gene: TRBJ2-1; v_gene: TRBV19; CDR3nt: TGTGCCAGTAGTACCCGGACTAGCGTCAATGAGCAGTTCTTC; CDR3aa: CASSTRTSVNEQFF
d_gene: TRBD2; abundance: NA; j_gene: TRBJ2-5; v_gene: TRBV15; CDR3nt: TGTGCCACCAGCAGAGATAAGGCGGGAGATGGAGAGACCCAGTACTTC; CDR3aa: CATSRDKAGDGETQYF
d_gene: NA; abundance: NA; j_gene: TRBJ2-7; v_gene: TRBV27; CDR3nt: TGTGCCAGTTCCTACAGGATCTCCTCGGACGAGCAGTACTTC; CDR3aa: CASSYRISSDEQYF
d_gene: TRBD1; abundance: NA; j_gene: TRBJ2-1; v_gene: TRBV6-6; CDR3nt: TGTGCCAGCAGTTACAGGACAGGGGTCAATGAGCAGTTCTTC; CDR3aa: CASSYRTGVNEQFF
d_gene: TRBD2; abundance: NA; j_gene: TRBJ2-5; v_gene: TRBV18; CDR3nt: TGTGCCAGCTCACCATTGCTAGCGGGGGAGACCCAGTACTTC; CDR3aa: CASSPLLAGETQYF
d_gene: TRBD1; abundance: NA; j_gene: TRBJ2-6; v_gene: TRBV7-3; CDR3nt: TGTGCCAGCAGCTTAGCAGGGGGCTCTGGGGCCAACGTCCTGACTTTC; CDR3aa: CASSLAGGSGANVLTF
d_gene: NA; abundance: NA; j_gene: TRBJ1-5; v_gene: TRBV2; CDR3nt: TGTGCCAGCAGTACTGGGAGGGGAGAATTTCAGCCCCAGCATTTT; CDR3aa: CASSTGRGEFQPQHF
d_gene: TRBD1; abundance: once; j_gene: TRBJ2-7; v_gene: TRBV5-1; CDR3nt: TGCGCCAGCAGCTTGACAGGGGATCGGGAGCAGTACTTC; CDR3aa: CASSLTGDREQYF
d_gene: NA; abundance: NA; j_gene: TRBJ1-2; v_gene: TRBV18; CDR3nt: TGTGCCAGCTCACCACGGGGCGACGGCTATGGCTACACCTTC; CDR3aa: CASSPRGDGYGYTF
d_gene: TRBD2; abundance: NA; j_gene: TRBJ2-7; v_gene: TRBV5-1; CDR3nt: TGCGCCAGCAGCCTGGCGCGGGAGGACTCCCACGAGCAGTACTTC; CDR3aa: CASSLAREDSHEQYF
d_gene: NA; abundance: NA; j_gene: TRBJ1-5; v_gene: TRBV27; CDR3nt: TGTGCCAGCAGTTTATCTAGGGGCGGCCAGCCCCAGCATTTT; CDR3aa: CASSLSRGGQPQHF
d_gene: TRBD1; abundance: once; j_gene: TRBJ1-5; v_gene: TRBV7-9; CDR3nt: TGTGCCAGCAGCTTAATAACCGGGACAGATAGCAATCAGCCCCAGCATTTT; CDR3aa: CASSLITGTDSNQPQHF
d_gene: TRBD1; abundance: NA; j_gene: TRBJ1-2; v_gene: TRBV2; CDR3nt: TGTGCCAGCGAATCAGGGGGCTATGGCTACACCTTC; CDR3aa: CASESGGYGYTF
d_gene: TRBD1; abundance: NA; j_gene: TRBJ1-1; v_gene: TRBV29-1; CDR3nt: TGCAGCGTTGAGGGGACAGGGGGCCAAGCTTTCTTT; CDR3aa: CSVEGTGGQAFF
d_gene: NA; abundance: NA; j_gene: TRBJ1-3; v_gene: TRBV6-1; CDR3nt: TGTGCCAGCGGGGGTACAGGGAGCTCTGGAAACACCATATATTTT; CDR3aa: CASGGTGSSGNTIYF
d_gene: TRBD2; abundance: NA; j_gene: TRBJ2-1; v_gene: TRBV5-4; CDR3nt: TGTGCCAGCAGCTTGACTAGCGGGGTTGTCAATGAGCAGTTCTTC; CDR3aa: CASSLTSGVVNEQFF